This T cell receptor beta chain is drawn from a study of CD8 T cells in Susac syndrome. This clonotype was found a few times. Controls were healthy donors (matched for age and sex). The RNA, about 0.5 to 1 ug, was put through reverse transcription using random hexamers. Amplification of TCR beta CDR3 across 54 Vbeta and 13 Jbeta was performed with immunoSEQ multiplex PCR. Using its own MiXCR run on the immunoSEQ multiplex PCR reads, TCRdb lists one record per CDR3 protein. The sample lists about 90,000 distinct CDR3 sequences, roughly 91% occurring once. The CDR3 covers 14 residues. The junction had 2 bases not matched to a gene; V was cut back by 4 bases and J by 2 bases. CDR1 PRHDT and CDR2 FYEKMQ come from the germline V gene (reference sequence).

The sequence was obtained from a human donor in good health. Source material: CD8+ T cells from PBMCs. The V gene is TRBV13, the J gene TRBJ1-3; the match to TRBD1 covers 7 bases. In nucleotides, the CDR3 is TGTGCCAGCAGCTCCGACAGGGCTGGAAACACCATATATTTT. Protein sequence: CASSSDRAGNTIYF.